The subject of this entry is one TCR beta chain. Drawn from each donor were approximately 9.5 milliliters of peripheral blood. This CDR3 comprises 15 residues. V shed 5 bases and J 4 bases; nucleotides not matched to a gene: 6. The second PCR ran roughly 6 to 11 cycles with a sample-barcoded 5' primer and J-beta primers. TCRdb reprocessed the 5' RACE reads with MiXCR, giving one entry per CDR3 protein. The profile shows roughly 800,000 distinct CDR3 sequences, 35% to 40% of them singletons. The data belong to a study of blood T cells in healthy people across ages. This clonotype originated in a man between 18 and 35 years old in good health. What was sequenced was blood. The rearrangement joins TRBV12-3 or TRBV12-4 to TRBJ1-5; 9 bases are a match to TRBD1. The CDR3 coding sequence is TGTGCCAGCAGTACGTTAGACAGGGGGAATCAGCCCCAGCATTTT. Its protein is CASSTLDRGNQPQHF.